The entry that follows covers one TCR beta chain sequence. Participant ages covered about 18 to 90 years across about two dozen US areas. Exposed volunteers were people who met a COVID-19 case within 2 weeks before study entry. The data stem from a study of blood T cell repertoires in COVID-19. This CDR3 is built from 14 residues. From germline, CDR1 is SGHRS and CDR2 YFSETQ. Trimming removed 2 bases from V and 7 bases from J; junction bases left unmatched: 8. In the source study's methods: Reference gene primer amplification yielded estimated nucleated cell counts. Assay used: immunoSEQ multiplex PCR; TCRdb lists only in-frame clones, some missing. That table gives V, J and clone size, and the DNA gave D and trimming. The table includes approximately 250,000 clones, 91% detected once.

The genes are TRBV5-1 and TRBJ1-1, with TRBD1 identical over 7 bases. Sample: PBMCs or T cells enriched from blood (not recorded which). The TCR was taken from a man aged 35 to 55 who had been exposed to COVID-19. The CDR3 spells CASSLISDRVEAFF. In DNA form, the CDR3 reads TGCGCCAGCAGCTTAATATCCGACAGGGTTGAAGCTTTCTTT.